This T cell receptor (beta chain) was identified in a study of shared clonotypes between healthy human individuals. Turning to the study itself: Donor ages ranged 18 to 49 years: a couple of women, a few men.

With V trimmed by 6 bases and J by 8 bases, 8 bases remained unmatched. There are 14 residues in the CDR3. The germline V gene encodes CDR1 MNHEY and CDR2 SVGAGI. Free of recent acute infections or vaccinations, the donors were healthy HIV-negative adults. Method: immunoSEQ multiplex PCR; TCRdb's copy keeps in-frame clones and lacks some. Of approximately 940,000 clones listed, approximately 76% were seen once; the top ten hold around 1.4%. Material: memory CD4+ T cells sorted from blood. Subset here: CD45RA-negative fraction. The TCR originated in a man aged 18 to 29 in good health. The chain couples TRBV6-5 to TRBJ1-4; TRBD1 agrees at 8 bases. The CDR3 sequence: CASSRDRGREKLFF. DNA of the CDR3: TGTGCCAGCAGCCGCGACAGGGGTAGAGAAAAACTGTTTTTT.